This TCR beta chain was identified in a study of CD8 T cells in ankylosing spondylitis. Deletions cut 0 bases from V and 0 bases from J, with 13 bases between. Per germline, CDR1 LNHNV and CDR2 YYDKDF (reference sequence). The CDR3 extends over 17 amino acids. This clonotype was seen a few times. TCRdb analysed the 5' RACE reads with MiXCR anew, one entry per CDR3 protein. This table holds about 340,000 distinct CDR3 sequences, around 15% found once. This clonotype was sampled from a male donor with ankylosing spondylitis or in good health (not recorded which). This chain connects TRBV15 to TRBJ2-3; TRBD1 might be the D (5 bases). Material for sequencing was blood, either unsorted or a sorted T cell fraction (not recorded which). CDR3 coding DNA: TGTGCCACCAGCAGAGATACAGGCCCTTCTAGCACAGATACGCAGTATTTT. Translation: CATSRDTGPSSTDTQYF.